Described below is a single T cell receptor beta chain sequence and its context. The antigen it recognizes is unknown. No base qualities exist here, and no much larger clone lies one base off it. This sample was taken from a study of blood T cell repertoires in COVID-19 (TCRdb year 2020). At the level of the whole study: Collaborator samples came from the United States, Italy and Spain and covered acute and convalescent phases of COVID-19. The prospective study material was composed of cDNA or gDNA derived from T cells, B-cell-depleted T cells, or PBMCs. Deeply sampled blood TCRbeta repertoires from subjects exposed to, actively infected with, or recovered from COVID-19 were included in the dataset. The repertoires were made available in a free public database intended to serve as a resource for research on the immune response to SARS-CoV-2. Samples were obtained from the ongoing ImmuneRACE study (first 160 participants) and from 1,254 subjects provided by 6 global collaborators. Sample metadata almost always included a de-identified subject ID, COVID-19 status, age in years and sex. HLA class I and class II types, where available, came from metadata supplied by the sample provider rather than from assay-based typing. The paper's findings and limits, for the study overall: The amount of clinical and demographic metadata varied by source and participant and was provided uncurated.

The immunoSEQ Assay, a bias-controlled multiplex PCR, was used to amplify TCRbeta CDR3 regions from genomic DNA. The study's own analysis went as follows. Nucleated cell counts per sample were estimated from amplification of reference gene primers within the assay. Sequence reads were collapsed and filtered to measure the absolute abundance of every unique TCRbeta CDR3 rearrangement. For each sample, productive Simpson clonality was calculated as the square root of Simpson's diversity index across productive rearrangements. The immuneACCESS repertoire file appears here via TCRdb, limited to in-frame rearrangements. These files lack a portion of the clones; in checked studies, under half of the deficit traces to unresolved V genes, and the cause of the others is not known. The D gene and trimming were derived from the DNA, and the V and J assignments and clone size from that table. The sample yields about 140,000 clones; 75% to 80% were counted once. Approximately 9% of the sample goes to the ten largest clones.

Collaborating institutions collected whole blood in K2EDTA tubes following their own protocols. For TCRbeta analysis, collaborators shipped samples in one of three forms: frozen whole blood, isolated PBMCs, or DNA extracted from either of those sample types. This clonotype originated in a woman aged 50 to 65 with active or convalescent COVID-19. Material: peripheral blood.

The CDR3 protein is CASSEWEVTEAFF. The nucleotide sequence reads TGTGCCAGCAGTGAATGGGAGGTAACTGAAGCTTTCTTT. In this chain, TRBV2 is recombined with TRBJ1-1, with the D gene call left open. Reading from cysteine to phenylalanine, the CDR3 counts 13 amino acids. The sequence is cut down to CDR3 DNA, 39 bases in frame from base 1. At the junction V is shortened by 2 bases and J by 5 bases, with 9 bases in between. CDR1 and CDR2 (SNHLY, FYNNEI) derive from the germline V gene.